In this sample, the clone carrying this T cell receptor beta chain turned up many times. Its antigen is unknown. The record originates from a study of regulatory T cells in long-lasting Graves disease. Findings and caveats of the study: Accuracy may have been reduced by the small sample size.

Time point meaning: persistent/refractory GD, antithyroid drugs over 5 years with positive TRAb. From RNA extracted from PBMCs, the TCR library was made. All patients originated from an endocrinology department located in Xi'an, China. Germline CDR1 and CDR2: SGHAT and FQNNGV. The J segment lost 4 bases and the V segment lost 7 bases, leaving 6 bases of the junction unmatched. This CDR3 comprises 14 residues. Through Arm-PCR of CDR3 regions and iRepertoire HTBI primers, TCR beta libraries were built. TCRdb processed the multiplex PCR reads anew with MiXCR; each CDR3 protein has one entry. There are approximately 360,000 distinct CDR3 sequences in the sample; more than 20% occur only once, and around 30% lies in the top ten.

This clonotype was sampled from a woman aged 40 to 50 with Graves disease. The sequencing here drew on peripheral blood mononuclear cells (PBMCs), taken when the disease was refractory, from a patient treated with antithyroid drugs. The V call is TRBV11-2, the J call TRBJ1-4; 7 bases line up with TRBD1. CDR3 in amino acids: CASNKGQLNEKLFF. The CDR3, as DNA: TGTGCCAGCAACAAGGGACAGCTTAATGAAAAACTGTTTTTT.